This T cell receptor beta chain was obtained from a study of spatial heterogeneity in lung cancer (dated by TCRdb to the late 2010s). With respect to the entire study: Beta-chain transcripts were consistently detected in greater numbers than alpha-chain transcripts, which likely reflected higher beta-chain transcript abundance. In the raw uncorrected reads, each unique combination of TCR and UMI appeared more than ten times on average. TCR alpha and beta repertoires were quantitatively compared across multiple tumor regions, matched nontumor lung and blood in non-small cell lung cancer. Nonsynonymous mutation counts, determined by whole-exome sequencing of tumor tissue, were related to features of the TCR repertoire. Both alpha and beta chains were TCR-sequenced in 200 to 250 tumor regions, 64 matched nontumor lung samples and roughly 50 PBMC samples obtained at surgery.

The research as a whole found: Ubiquitous expanded tumor TCRs showed up in blood more often at tumor resection than at routine follow-up. Confirming at a functional level the hypothesis that regional TCRs recognize regional mutations was considered to require additional single-cell paired TCR alpha and beta sequencing.

The time point label, as the study defines it: sample taken at primary tumor resection. Whole RNA extracted from tumor and nontumor lung tissue, or from cryopreserved PBMC samples, was used for TCR sequencing without cell sorting. Samples were obtained from about 69 patients with early-stage, untreated non-small cell lung cancer from the lung TRACERx cohort. Only patients for whom sufficient RNA was available from at least two tumor regions were selected for TCR sequencing. Receptors were amplified or captured by 5' RACE. TCRdb shows the sequencer as NextSeq 500. In the TCR library protocol, a unique molecular identifier was attached to each TCR cDNA molecule so that PCR and sequencing errors could be corrected. On the authors' methods: TCR identification, UMI-based error correction and CDR3 extraction were all carried out with Decombinator tools. Expanded TCRs were defined as those above a frequency of 2 per 1,000, corresponding to the top 1% of the tumor frequency distribution. Renyi diversity was computed with the R vegan package after each repertoire had been subsampled 100 times to 5,000 TCRs. CDR3 similarity networks were built from amino acid triplet string-kernel similarity, with CDR3s being connected when pairwise similarity was above 0.82. The public sequencing data were trimmed at Q25 with fastp and processed into clonotypes with MiXCR by TCRdb, which kept only in-frame beta chains. For every CDR3 protein sequence, its rows merge into one entry that carries the most common genes and DNA. The V and J calls were determined by TCRdb, not by the authors. The sample table records roughly 49,000 distinct CDR3 sequences; under 7.5% of these occur just once. Of the sample, approximately 2.9% is held by the ten largest clones.

Counted from cysteine to phenylalanine, this CDR3 has 13 amino acids. The CDR3 DNA has 39 bases and is translated from base 1. The germline V gene gives CDR1 as SGHAT and CDR2 as FQNNGV. Remarks on this clonotype: Its recognized antigen is unknown. Being one base from a much bigger clone, this may be a read error.

Sequences were derived from PBMCs, sampled at surgery. The sequence came from a female donor with early-stage non-small cell lung cancer. The rearranged chain carries TRBV11-2 and TRBJ1-1; the D gene is not confidently resolved. The CDR3 amino acid sequence is: CASGEGQMNEPFF. The sequenced DNA: TGTGCCAGCGGTGAAGGGCAAATGAATGAACCTTTCTTT.